The 26 T cell receptor beta chains below were found in one sample sequenced in a study of control samples from healthy donors and cancer patients. TCRdb keeps only in-frame clones here, not all; method: immunoSEQ multiplex PCR. Among 150,000 or so clones listed, approximately 94% were seen once. Sequenced material: blood. The receptors come from a man in his forties or fifties in good health.

The chain has TRBV6-2 or TRBV6-3 and TRBJ1-5; TRBD1 matches at 8 bases. The CDR3 extends over 15 amino acids. In germline, CDR1 is MNHEY, CDR2 SVGEGT. Trimming removed 2 bases from V and 3 bases from J; junction bases left unmatched: 3. CDR3 loop: CASSYRTGYNQPQHF. The CDR3 DNA sequence: TGTGCCAGCAGTTACCGGACAGGGTACAATCAGCCCCAGCATTTT.

V is TRBV6-6 and J is TRBJ1-5; D gene uncertain. Germline CDR1 reads MNHNY; CDR2 reads SVGAGI (reference sequence). V was clipped by 5 bases and J by 0 bases, with 17 bases between them. The CDR3 extends over 17 amino acids. The DNA of the CDR3 is TGTGCCAGCAGTCATACTCAAGGTCTGGTTAGCAATCAGCCCCAGCATTTT. Its protein is CASSHTQGLVSNQPQHF.

The chain recombines TRBV10-3 with TRBJ2-2; 10 bases fit TRBD1. In germline, CDR1 is ENHRY, CDR2 SYGVKD. The CDR3 sequence is 16 residues long. Unmatched junction bases numbered 4, after V lost 6 bases and J lost 0 bases. This chain's CDR3 is CAIRTGQGSNTGELFF. The CDR3 coding sequence is TGTGCCATCAGGACGGGACAGGGGTCGAACACCGGGGAGCTGTTTTTT.

The chain has TRBV18 and TRBJ2-3; the D is unclear. There are 16 residues in the CDR3. Germline values: CDR1 KGHSH, CDR2 LQKENI. With 2 bases removed from V and 1 base from J, the gap between germline ends came to 13 bases. Here the CDR3 reads CASSPLEQQGTDTQYF. The CDR3 DNA sequence: TGTGCCAGCTCACCATTGGAACAGCAAGGCACAGATACGCAGTATTTT.

The chain links TRBV5-4 to TRBJ2-7, with a tentative D call TRBD1 (5 bases). The CDR3 covers 13 residues. Germline loops: CDR1 SGHNT, CDR2 YYREEE (reference sequence). V was clipped by 3 bases and J by 2 bases, with 9 bases between them. CDR3 coding DNA: TGTGCCAGCAGCTCAAAGGGGACCTACGAGCAGTACTTC. Residues: CASSSKGTYEQYF.

The chain uses TRBV2 and TRBJ2-1; D is tentatively TRBD1 or TRBD2 (6 bases each). The CDR3 contains 13 residues. Germline loops: CDR1 SNHLY, CDR2 FYNNEI. V dropped 5 bases and J dropped 14 bases, with 19 bases sitting between them. Here the CDR3 reads CASSIRGGGRKFF. The CDR3 DNA reads TGTGCCAGCAGTATCAGGGGAGGAGGACGAAAGTTCTTC.

The chain is built from TRBV2 and TRBJ1-5, with D hard to call. Trimming took 6 bases from V and 2 from J, leaving 11 bases between them. Germline V CDR1 and CDR2: SNHLY, FYNNEI. The CDR3 has 14 amino acids. CDR3: CASRRADGNQPQHF. Written as DNA, the CDR3 is TGTGCCAGCAGGCGGGCGGATGGCAATCAGCCCCAGCATTTT. The complete variable domain, with remaining parts taken from reference TRBV2 and TRBJ1-5, reads EPEVTQTPSHQVTQMGQEVILRCVPISNHLYFYWYRQILGQKVEFLVSFYNNEISEKSEIFDDQFSVERPDGSNFTLKIRSTKLEDSAMYFCASRRADGNQPQHFGDGTRLSIL.

The chain employs TRBV7-8 and TRBJ2-3, with D maybe TRBD2 (7 bases). V lost 1 base, J lost 4 bases, and 9 bases lay in between. Germline V gene data show CDR1 as SGHVS and CDR2 as FQNEAQ. The CDR3 is made up of 14 amino acids. The CDR3 reads CASSLGGGADTQYF. CDR3 bases: TGTGCCAGCAGCTTAGGGGGGGGCGCAGATACGCAGTATTTT.

In nucleotides, the CDR3 is TGTGCCAGCAGCAGAAGGACTAGCGGGATAGTGAACATTCAGTACTTC. It yields the protein CASSRRTSGIVNIQYF. The chain links TRBV28 to TRBJ2-4, with TRBD2 identical over 12 bases. Germline V gene data show CDR1 as MDHEN and CDR2 as SYDVKM. The length of the CDR3 is 16 residues. V shed 6 bases and J 7 bases; nucleotides not matched to a gene: 10.

This sequence joins TRBV6-5 and TRBJ1-2; no firm D call. The V gene's germline CDR1 is MNHEY and CDR2 SVGAGI. The CDR3 length is 11 residues. The V and J ends lost 2 bases and 10 bases respectively, with 8 bases between them. The CDR3 spells CASSYKGNYTF. CDR3 nucleotide sequence: TGTGCCAGCAGTTACAAGGGAAACTACACCTTC.

Written as DNA, the CDR3 is TGCGCCAGCAGCCCGCTGACAAGCCTGAACACCGGGGAGCTGTTTTTT. Translating gives CASSPLTSLNTGELFF. The chain is built from TRBV4-1 and TRBJ2-2; unclear D gene. Trimming left V 4 bases short and J 1 base short, with 13 bases between. CDR1 is MGHRA, CDR2 YSYEKL, per germline. This CDR3 spans 16 amino acids.

The chain links TRBV9 to TRBJ1-1; D ambiguous. Germline V gives CDR1 SGDLS, CDR2 YYNGEE. CDR3 size: 14 residues. Trimming stripped 3 bases from V and 3 bases from J, with 12 bases between. The CDR3 region is CASSEAGGYTEAFF. The CDR3 DNA follows: TGTGCCAGCAGCGAGGCGGGAGGGTACACTGAAGCTTTCTTT.

The chain joins TRBV5-1 to TRBJ1-1, with D possibly matching TRBD1 (6 bases). Trimming removed 4 bases at V and 4 bases at J, with 11 bases between. This CDR3 has 13 amino acids. CDR1 is SGHRS, CDR2 YFSETQ, per germline. CDR3 nucleotide sequence: TGCGCCAGCAGCACACAGGGCGGCACTGAAGCTTTCTTT. It is translated as CASSTQGGTEAFF.

The genes are TRBV6-5 and TRBJ2-7, with TRBD2 as a possible D gene (5 bases). CDR1 is MNHEY, CDR2 SVGAGI, per germline. This CDR3 region has 15 residues. Trimming took off 7 bases at V and 5 bases at J, with 21 bases between the two ends. The CDR3 sequence is CASTIGGGTSHEQYF. For the CDR3, the DNA is TGTGCCAGCACTATTGGCGGAGGAACGAGTCACGAGCAGTACTTC.

This rearrangement joins TRBV28 to TRBJ1-1; D is uncertain. This CDR3 has 15 residues. Per the germline V gene, CDR1 is MDHEN and CDR2 is SYDVKM. Trimming cost V 1 base and J 6 bases, with 15 bases left between them. DNA of the CDR3: TGTGCCAGCAGTTTATTGTATGGGAAATCCTCTGAAGCTTTCTTT. It specifies CASSLLYGKSSEAFF.

The rearrangement links TRBV6-5 to TRBJ1-1; 9 bases are shared with TRBD1. Trimming took 5 bases from V and 7 from J; bases not matched to a gene: 8. This CDR3 comprises 14 residues. Looked up from germline, CDR1 is MNHEY and CDR2 is SVGAGI. The CDR3 region is CASSTRDRAYEAFF. CDR3 DNA: TGTGCCAGCAGTACCCGGGACAGGGCTTATGAAGCTTTCTTT.

This chain joins TRBV19 and TRBJ1-1; 7 bases fit TRBD1. Losses at the gene ends were 3 bases for V and 4 bases for J; bases not matched to a gene: 2. Germline lookup yields CDR1 LNHDA and CDR2 SQIVND (reference sequence). The CDR3 runs 13 residues. CDR3 residues: CASSIPGGTEAFF. CDR3 in DNA: TGTGCCAGTAGTATTCCAGGGGGCACTGAAGCTTTCTTT.

The chain employs TRBV18 and TRBJ2-1, with a weak D call TRBD1 (5 bases). Between the trimmed V and J ends, which lost 1 base and 3 bases, there was a span of 22 bases. This CDR3 spans 19 amino acids. From germline, CDR1 is KGHSH and CDR2 LQKENI. CDR3 loop: CASSPRAVWSRVSYNEQFF. CDR3 coding DNA: TGTGCCAGCTCACCACGAGCCGTCTGGAGCAGGGTGAGCTACAATGAGCAGTTCTTC.

This chain uses TRBV7-2 with TRBJ2-5; tentatively, D is TRBD2 (6 bases). This CDR3 is 15 amino acids long. Germline V gene lookup returns CDR1 SGHTA and CDR2 FQGNSA. Trimming took off 3 bases at V and 1 base at J, with 12 bases between the two ends. The CDR3 protein is CASSFGSGPQETQYF. The CDR3 DNA sequence: TGTGCCAGCAGCTTCGGGAGCGGGCCCCAAGAGACCCAGTACTTC.

The chain employs TRBV5-8 and TRBJ2-1, with D possibly being TRBD1 or TRBD2 (6 bases each). The V end lost 1 base, the J end lost 3 bases, and 14 bases lay between the germline ends. This CDR3 has 16 residues. Germline V gives CDR1 SGHTS, CDR2 YDEGEE. The CDR3 here is CASSLMRGARYNEQFF. The DNA for the CDR3 is TGTGCCAGCAGCTTGATGAGGGGGGCTCGCTACAATGAGCAGTTCTTC. The full variable domain, in which reference TRBV5-8 and TRBJ2-1 provide the parts outside the CDR3, is EAGVTQSPTHLIKTRGQQATLRCSPISGHTSVYWYQQALGLGLQFLLWYDEGEERNRGNFPPRFSGRQFPNYSSELNVNALELEDSALYLCASSLMRGARYNEQFFGPGTRLTVL.

This rearrangement joins TRBV5-4 to TRBJ1-4, with a weak D call TRBD1 (5 bases). The CDR3 covers 14 residues. With 1 base removed from V and 8 bases from J, the gap between germline ends came to 12 bases. CDR1 and CDR2 (germline): SGHNT, YYREEE (reference sequence). The CDR3 region has the DNA TGTGCCAGCAGCTTGCAGGGCGTAGGCGAAAAACTGTTTTTT. It encodes CASSLQGVGEKLFF.

This chain uses TRBV2 with TRBJ1-3; no firm D call. There are 15 residues in the CDR3. Trimming left V 1 base short and J 0 bases short, with 7 bases between. CDR1 and CDR2 (germline): SNHLY, FYNNEI. CDR3 amino acids: CASSEVAVSGNTIYF. The DNA for the CDR3 is TGTGCCAGCAGTGAAGTGGCAGTCTCTGGAAACACCATATATTTT.

This chain joins TRBV7-3 and TRBJ1-5, with a possible D match to TRBD1 (5 bases). Between the trimmed V and J ends, which lost 1 base and 5 bases, there was a span of 21 bases. Germline V gives CDR1 SGHTA, CDR2 FQGTGA. This CDR3 has 18 residues. As DNA, the CDR3 is TGTGCCAGCAGCTTAATCGTCTACGGTGACAGAGACTATCAGCCCCAGCATTTT. Its protein product is CASSLIVYGDRDYQPQHF. The whole variable domain, filled in from reference TRBV7-3 and TRBJ1-5, reads GAGVSQTPSNKVTEKGKYVELRCDPISGHTALYWYRQSLGQGPEFLIYFQGTGAADDSGLPNDRFFAVRPEGSVSTLKIQRTERGDSAVYLCASSLIVYGDRDYQPQHFGDGTRLSIL.

This chain joins TRBV15 and TRBJ1-1; D call uncertain. The germline gives CDR1 LNHNV, CDR2 YYDKDF (reference sequence). The CDR3 consists of 13 residues. V shed 2 bases and J shed 2 bases, with 6 bases lying between them. CDR3: CATSRRFNTEAFF. CDR3 coding DNA: TGTGCCACCAGCAGACGCTTTAACACTGAAGCTTTCTTT.

The genes are TRBV7-9 and TRBJ1-1; D might be TRBD1 (6 bases). CDR1 SEHNR and CDR2 FQNEAQ come from the germline V gene (reference sequence). The length of the CDR3 is 13 residues. V was trimmed by 5 bases and J by 5 bases, leaving 12 bases between them. The CDR3 loop reads CASSRKGGTEAFF. The DNA of the CDR3 is TGTGCCAGCAGCCGCAAAGGGGGAACTGAAGCTTTCTTT.

This sequence joins TRBV28 and TRBJ2-5, with TRBD2 matching over 10 bases. The J segment lost 4 bases and the V segment lost 6 bases, leaving 11 bases of the junction unmatched. Germline CDR1 reads MDHEN; CDR2 reads SYDVKM. This CDR3 has 16 residues. CDR3 in DNA: TGTGCCAGCAGCTCGATACTAGCGGGGCCGGGAGAGACCCAGTACTTC. Translating it yields CASSSILAGPGETQYF.